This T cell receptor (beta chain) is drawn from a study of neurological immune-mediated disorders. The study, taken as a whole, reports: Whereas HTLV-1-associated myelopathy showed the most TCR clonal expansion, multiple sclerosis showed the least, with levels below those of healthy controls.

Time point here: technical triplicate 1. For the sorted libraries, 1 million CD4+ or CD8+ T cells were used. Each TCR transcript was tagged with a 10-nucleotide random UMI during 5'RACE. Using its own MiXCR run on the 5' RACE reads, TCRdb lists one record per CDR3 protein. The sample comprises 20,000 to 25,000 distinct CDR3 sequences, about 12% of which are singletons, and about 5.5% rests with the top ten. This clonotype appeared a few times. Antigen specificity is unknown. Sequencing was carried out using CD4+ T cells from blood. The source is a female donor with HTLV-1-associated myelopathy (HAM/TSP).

CDR3: CASSLWPPGANVLTF. The CDR3 DNA reads TGTGCCAGCAGTTTGTGGCCCCCTGGGGCCAACGTCCTGACTTTC. V and J are TRBV12-3 or TRBV12-4 and TRBJ2-6, with D unresolved. V was trimmed by 3 bases and J by 2 bases, leaving 8 bases between them. The CDR3 is 15 amino acids.